These 29 T cell receptor beta chains were all obtained from the same sample, sequenced in a study of T cell repertoires in cytomegalovirus infection. These receptors lack a known antigen. TCRdb re-derived calls from the reads in MiXCR, one entry per CDR3 protein. The table lists about a million distinct CDR3 sequences, roughly a third of them singletons, with around an eighth in the top ten. Sequencing used cultured CD8+ T cells from PBMCs, obtained from culture after CMV antigen stimulation. The receptors here all came from a human donor in good health (CMV status not recorded). Some clones in this sample may be carry-over from other donors' samples.

CDR3: CSGVSGDFRTDTQYF. CDR3 bases: TGCAGTGGGGTTAGCGGGGACTTCCGCACAGATACGCAGTATTTT. The V and J genes are TRBV20-1 and TRBJ2-3; TRBD2 aligns across 8 bases. Germline V gene sequence: CDR1 DFQATT, CDR2 SNEGSKA (reference sequence). J gave up 1 base and V 7 bases, and 10 bases lay outside the gene matches. This CDR3 comprises 15 residues.

This chain joins TRBV5-1 and TRBJ2-7; 9 bases align to TRBD1. This CDR3 spans 16 amino acids. The germline gives CDR1 SGHRS, CDR2 YFSETQ. J lost 3 bases, V lost 4 bases, and 11 bases had no gene match. The CDR3 region is CASSPTEGTGNYEQYF. In DNA, the CDR3 is TGCGCCAGCAGCCCGACTGAGGGGACAGGGAACTACGAGCAGTACTTC. Based on the CDR3 plus reference TRBV5-1 and TRBJ2-7, the full variable domain is KAGVTQTPRYLIKTRGQQVTLSCSPISGHRSVSWYQQTPGQGLQFLFEYFSETQRNKGNFPGRFSGRQFSNSRSEMNVSTLELGDSALYLCASSPTEGTGNYEQYFGPGTRLTVT.

J is TRBJ1-4 and V is TRBV7-8; 10 bases map to TRBD1. With V trimmed by 1 base and J by 3 bases, 11 bases remained unmatched. This CDR3 comprises 19 residues. Germline V CDR1 and CDR2: SGHVS, FQNEAQ. The CDR3 protein is CASSLVTGGSLRANEKLFF. Here the CDR3 DNA reads TGTGCCAGCAGCTTAGTGACAGGGGGCTCTCTGAGGGCTAATGAAAAACTGTTTTTT.

This clonotype was counted a few times. The chain joins TRBV12-3 or TRBV12-4 to TRBJ2-7; the D is unclear. This CDR3 spans 13 amino acids. The V gene lost 1 base and the J gene lost 3 bases, with 7 bases spanning the gap. CDR3: CASSLGVDYEQYV. CDR3 nucleotides: TGTGCCAGCAGTTTAGGGGTGGACTACGAGCAGTACGTC.

This clonotype was observed a handful of times. The chain combines TRBV5-6 with TRBJ2-7; D is possibly TRBD1 (6 bases). Trimming stripped 4 bases from V and 3 bases from J, with 20 bases between. The CDR3 totals 16 residues. Germline values: CDR1 SGHDT, CDR2 YYEEEE. CDR3 nucleotide sequence: TGTGCCAGCAGCCCATGGCCGGGACACGGGTACTACGAGCAGTACTTC. Its protein is CASSPWPGHGYYEQYF.

Remarks on this clonotype: This clone may be a read error of a much larger clone one base away. The chain links TRBV12-3 or TRBV12-4 to TRBJ2-1; D possibly corresponds to TRBD2 (5 bases). The CDR3 is 14 residues long. Written as DNA, the CDR3 is TGTGTCAGCAGCCAGGAGTACTCACTAGAGGAGCAGTTCTTC. It codes for CVSSQEYSLEEQFF.

The table lists this clonotype with a few counts. The chain couples TRBV6-5 to TRBJ1-6; no clear D gene. The CDR3 runs to 13 residues. Germline lookup yields CDR1 MNHEY and CDR2 SVGAGI. V was shortened by 0 bases and J by 9 bases, with 6 bases between the two germline ends. CDR3 DNA: TGTGCCAGCAGTTACTCGGACGGTTCACCCCTCCACTTT. The encoded protein is CASSYSDGSPLHF.

This rearrangement joins TRBV5-1 to TRBJ1-1; no clear D. Germline V gene data show CDR1 as SGHRS and CDR2 as YFSETQ. The CDR3 consists of 12 residues. V was clipped by 2 bases and J by 7 bases, with 9 bases between them. CDR3 in DNA: TGCGCCAGCAGCTTCGACGGCTTTGAAGCTTTCTTT. Translated: CASSFDGFEAFF.

This clonotype came up a few times. The V call is TRBV11-2, the J call TRBJ2-1; TRBD2 aligns across 8 bases. The CDR3 totals 16 residues. J gave up 3 bases and V 4 bases, and 8 bases lay outside the gene matches. The germline CDR1 and CDR2 sequences are SGHAT and FQNNGV. DNA for the CDR3: TGTGCCAGCAGCTCTCGTGGTAGCGGGATCTACAATGAGCAGTTCTTC. Translating gives CASSSRGSGIYNEQFF.

The V and J genes are TRBV6-1 and TRBJ2-7, with 9 bases matching TRBD1. The CDR3 length is 12 residues. In germline, CDR1 is MNHNS, CDR2 SASEGT. Trimming cost V 11 bases and J 2 bases; bases outside gene matches: 4. CDR3 sequence: CAGGQGPYEQYF. CDR3 DNA sequence: TGTGCCGGGGGACAGGGTCCCTACGAGCAGTACTTC.

The J gene is TRBJ1-1, the V gene TRBV28; no firm D call. The length of the CDR3 is 16 residues. Trimming took 7 bases from V and 1 from J, leaving 19 bases between them. CDR1 and CDR2 from the germline V gene are MDHEN and SYDVKM. CDR3 residues: CASNLEIAAGNTEAFF. Written as DNA, the CDR3 is TGTGCCAGCAACTTGGAGATTGCAGCAGGGAACACTGAAGCTTTCTTT.

This clonotype occurred many times. The V gene is TRBV3-1, the J gene TRBJ1-1; 10 nucleotides agree with TRBD1. The germline V gene encodes CDR1 LGHDT and CDR2 YNNKEL (reference sequence). This CDR3 spans 15 amino acids. V shed 5 bases, J shed 6 bases, and the junction held 9 bases outside the gene matches. The CDR3 region is CASSTYRDRGAEAFF. In nucleotides, the CDR3 is TGTGCCAGCAGCACTTATCGGGACAGGGGTGCTGAAGCTTTCTTT.

This clonotype was recorded many times. The rearrangement uses TRBV19 and TRBJ1-6, with 7 bases lining up with TRBD1. V lost 5 bases and J lost 3; bases outside the gene matches: 4. The CDR3 is 15 amino acids. Looked up from germline, CDR1 is LNHDA and CDR2 is SQIVND (reference sequence). CDR3 sequence: CASSLGTVYNSPLHF. CDR3 sequence (DNA): TGTGCCAGTAGTCTCGGGACAGTCTATAATTCACCCCTCCACTTT.

The chain combines TRBV24-1 with TRBJ2-6; D gene uncertain. The CDR3 sequence is 17 residues long. V was cut by 5 bases and J by 4 bases, with 17 bases left in between. In germline, CDR1 is KGHDR, CDR2 SFDVKD. As DNA, the CDR3 is TGTGCCACCAGTGCTCCTCAAAGTCCCCGCGGGGCCAACGTCCTGACTTTC. This sequence encodes CATSAPQSPRGANVLTF.

This clonotype was seen only a few times. V is TRBV28 and J is TRBJ1-1; tentative D call: TRBD1 (5 bases). Trimming removed 5 bases at V and 0 bases at J, with 16 bases between. CDR3 length: 16 amino acids. Germline V gives CDR1 MDHEN, CDR2 SYDVKM. CDR3 nucleotide sequence: TGTGCCAGCAGTCCACTCGTGGGGGGGTTGAACACTGAAGCTTTCTTT. Amino acids: CASSPLVGGLNTEAFF.

The chain is built from TRBV6-1 and TRBJ1-3, with 7 bases that match TRBD1. V shed 5 bases, J shed 0 bases, and the junction held 10 bases outside the gene matches. Germline V CDR1 and CDR2: MNHNS, SASEGT. CDR3 length: 17 residues. The CDR3 spells CASSQGQDPFSGNTIYF. CDR3 DNA sequence: TGTGCCAGCAGTCAAGGACAGGATCCTTTCTCTGGAAACACCATATATTTT.

This clonotype was detected many times. This chain joins TRBV7-6 and TRBJ2-2; D not certain. Germline V lookup: CDR1 SGHVS, CDR2 FNYEAQ. The CDR3 totals 15 residues. V lost 1 base and J 2 bases, leaving 8 bases between the germline ends. In DNA, the CDR3 is TGTGCCAGCAGCTTAGGACTGATCAACACCGGGGAGCTGTTTTTT. As protein: CASSLGLINTGELFF.

This clonotype occurred a few times. The V and J genes are TRBV11-2 and TRBJ1-5; D remains unclear. Germline CDR1 and CDR2: SGHAT and FQNNGV. The V gene lost 4 bases and the J gene lost 3 bases, with 7 bases spanning the gap. CDR3 length: 13 residues. The CDR3 loop reads CASSSEFNQPQHF. The CDR3 nucleotides are TGTGCCAGCAGCTCCGAATTCAATCAGCCCCAGCATTTT.

This clonotype was recorded many times. The V and J genes are TRBV7-9 and TRBJ2-1; 8 bases align to TRBD1. From germline, CDR1 is SEHNR and CDR2 FQNEAQ (reference sequence). There are 16 residues in the CDR3. Unmatched junction bases numbered 10, after V lost 5 bases and J lost 4 bases. The CDR3 is CASSHNQGAAYNEQFF. CDR3 nucleotides: TGTGCCAGCAGCCACAACCAGGGGGCGGCTTACAATGAGCAGTTCTTC.

This clonotype was picked up a small number of times. This rearrangement joins TRBV28 to TRBJ1-2; D possibly corresponds to TRBD1 (6 bases). CDR1 and CDR2 from the germline V gene are MDHEN and SYDVKM. The V and J ends lost 7 bases and 5 bases respectively, with 14 bases between them. CDR3 length equals 13 residues. Here the CDR3 DNA reads TGTGCCAGCATCGAATTAGGGGGATATGGCTACACCTTC. It is translated as CASIELGGYGYTF.

The chain couples TRBV5-4 to TRBJ1-2; 7 bases are a match to TRBD1. J gave up 3 bases and V 5 bases, and 4 bases lay outside the gene matches. Germline CDR1 SGHNT, CDR2 YYREEE (reference sequence). The CDR3 loop spans 13 amino acids. CDR3 bases: TGTGCCAGCAGAGGGGGCGCCGACTATGGCTACACCTTC. Protein sequence: CASRGGADYGYTF.

The chain carries TRBV7-6 and TRBJ1-2; D unclear. Deletions cut 5 bases from V and 3 bases from J, with 10 bases between. This CDR3 contains 13 residues. CDR1 and CDR2 (germline): SGHVS, FNYEAQ. CDR3 region: CASSEEWDYGYTF. Here the CDR3 DNA reads TGTGCCAGCAGCGAAGAGTGGGACTATGGCTACACCTTC.

The CDR3 reads CASSIGRAGYTF. CDR3 coding DNA: TGCGCCTCCTCCATCGGGCGGGCTGGCTACACCTTC. The chain has TRBV5-1 and TRBJ1-2; D is undetermined. Deletions cut 10 bases from V and 7 bases from J, with 17 bases between. The CDR3 contains 12 residues. Germline V gene lookup returns CDR1 SGHRS and CDR2 YFSETQ.

This chain connects TRBV4-1 to TRBJ1-2; D not certain. The V and J ends lost 1 base and 2 bases respectively, with 14 bases between them. Germline V CDR1 and CDR2: MGHRA, YSYEKL. The CDR3 spans 16 residues. The CDR3 here is CASSQANLDGNYGYTF. CDR3 nucleotide sequence: TGCGCCAGCAGCCAAGCGAACTTGGACGGAAACTATGGCTACACCTTC.

A few counts support this clonotype. This chain joins TRBV7-6 and TRBJ2-5; D is uncertain. The CDR3 runs 14 residues. Trimming pared 0 bases from V and 4 bases from J, leaving 9 bases between. Germline V gene lookup returns CDR1 SGHVS and CDR2 FNYEAQ. The CDR3 loop reads CASSLAGNPETQYF. In nucleotides, the CDR3 is TGTGCCAGCAGCTTAGCTGGTAACCCAGAGACCCAGTACTTC.

The chain carries TRBV10-3 and TRBJ2-2; D perhaps matches TRBD1 (5 bases). Looked up from germline, CDR1 is ENHRY and CDR2 is SYGVKD. The CDR3 loop spans 14 amino acids. Trimming stripped 2 bases from V and 1 base from J, with 5 bases between. The CDR3, as DNA: TGTGCCATCAGTGAGGACAGGAACACCGGGGAGCTGTTTTTT. This translates into CAISEDRNTGELFF.

This clonotype turned up a few times. This CDR3 is CASGFQVAGLQAGNTIYF. For the CDR3, the DNA is TGTGCTAGTGGTTTTCAGGTTGCTGGGCTCCAGGCTGGAAACACCATATATTTT. The chain is built from TRBV12-5 and TRBJ1-3; D unresolved. The V end was cut by 3 bases, the J end by 2 bases, with 20 bases between. The CDR3 has 18 amino acids. The V gene's germline CDR1 is LGHNT and CDR2 FRNRAP.

Only a few counts were recorded for this clonotype. The chain is built from TRBV6-1 and TRBJ2-7, with unresolved D. The CDR3 runs 13 residues. Per germline, CDR1 MNHNS and CDR2 SASEGT. Trimming took off 1 base at V and 3 bases at J, with 7 bases between the two ends. The DNA for the CDR3 is TGTGCCAGCAGTGAAGTACGGTACTACGAGCAGTACGTC. Translation gives CASSEVRYYEQYV.

The chain uses TRBV5-6 and TRBJ2-1; 7 bases fit TRBD1. Germline V gives CDR1 SGHDT, CDR2 YYEEEE. With V trimmed by 4 bases and J by 3 bases, 10 bases remained unmatched. This CDR3 spans 16 amino acids. The CDR3 coding sequence is TGTGCCAGCAGCATCGGGACAGCCTCCATCTACAATGAGCAGTTCTTC. Amino acids: CASSIGTASIYNEQFF.